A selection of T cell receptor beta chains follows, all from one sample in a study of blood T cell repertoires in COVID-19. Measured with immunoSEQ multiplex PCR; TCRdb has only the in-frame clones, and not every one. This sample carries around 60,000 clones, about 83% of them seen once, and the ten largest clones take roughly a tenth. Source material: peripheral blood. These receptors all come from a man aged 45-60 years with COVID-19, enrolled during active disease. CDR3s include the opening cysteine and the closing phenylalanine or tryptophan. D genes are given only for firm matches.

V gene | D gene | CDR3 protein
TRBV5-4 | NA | CASSLAERIEQFF
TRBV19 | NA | CASSIAGRLGETEAFF
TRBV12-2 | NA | CASRLSDREETQYF
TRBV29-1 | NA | CSVVETAYEQYF
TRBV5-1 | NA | CASSSSGDTQYF
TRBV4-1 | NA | CASSQDRGVYDYGYTF
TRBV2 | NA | CATSRGLLSYEQYF
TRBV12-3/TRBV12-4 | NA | CASSRQINYGYTF
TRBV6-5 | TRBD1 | CAGAGGGSNEKLFF
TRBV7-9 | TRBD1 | CASSSRQGTNTEAFF
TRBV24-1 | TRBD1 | CATQGQGIFGELFF
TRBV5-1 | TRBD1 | CASSHGQAHEQYF
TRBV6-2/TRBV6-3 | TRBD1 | CASSYFPDRDPEDEQFF
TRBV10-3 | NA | CAISESVGKQPQHF
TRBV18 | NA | CASSPLLADTGELFF
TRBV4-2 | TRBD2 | CASSQGELAVHEQYF
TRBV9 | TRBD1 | CASRSGGEAGELFF
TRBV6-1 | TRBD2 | CASSEGEAGGNEQFF
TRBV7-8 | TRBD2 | CASSLGGSTYNEQFF
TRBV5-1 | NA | CASSLDRGGRWQYF
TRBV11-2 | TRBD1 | CASSLSGTGGNTIYF
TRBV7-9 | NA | CASSSTRGPARNEQFF
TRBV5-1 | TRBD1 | CASSSQGNYGYTF
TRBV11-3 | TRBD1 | CASSLGGQGLAETQYF
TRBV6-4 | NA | CASRPNRGTEAFF
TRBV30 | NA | CAWRGRHSGANVLTF
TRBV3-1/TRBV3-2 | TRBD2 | CASSQGLAGVNTGELFF
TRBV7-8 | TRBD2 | CASSLSGTAYEQYF
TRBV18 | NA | CASSPQGGTGNTIYF
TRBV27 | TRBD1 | CASRSKGAGYAFF
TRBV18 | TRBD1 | CASSLGQLLSGANVLTF
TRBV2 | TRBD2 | CASTGGGPSRTPTDTQYF
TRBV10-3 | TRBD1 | CASTPGQGIGDTQYF
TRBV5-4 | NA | CASSPGLSSGANVLTF
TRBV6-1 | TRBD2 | CASSGLRGSSYNEQFF
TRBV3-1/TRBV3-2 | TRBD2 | CASSQELAGTSSNEQFF
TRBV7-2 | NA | CASSSRQNTEAFF
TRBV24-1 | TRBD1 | CATSDYPGTGLSAGAHEQFF
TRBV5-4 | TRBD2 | CASSPGTSGSTDTQYF
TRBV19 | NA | CASTAGRGEQPQHF
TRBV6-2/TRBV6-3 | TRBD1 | CASSYSGQGWWDEQFF
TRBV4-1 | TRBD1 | CASSQPDRGLYEQYF
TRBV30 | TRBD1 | CAWSLGQGGSPLHF
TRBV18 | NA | CASSPLGDQETQYF
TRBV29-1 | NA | CSVDPGYTGELFF
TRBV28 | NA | CASSPLLRGYQETQYF
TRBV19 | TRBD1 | CASSRTGRQETQYF
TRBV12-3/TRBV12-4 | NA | CASSGGGTDTQYF
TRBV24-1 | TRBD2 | CATSDWTSNEQYF
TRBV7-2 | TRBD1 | CASSSTTGGNRVGYTF
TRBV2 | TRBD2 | CASSRLAGGHEQFF
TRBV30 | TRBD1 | CAWSNRGEAFF